Following are 28 T cell receptor beta chains from one sample sequenced in a study of shared clonotypes between healthy human individuals. Sequencing used immunoSEQ multiplex PCR; TCRdb keeps in-frame clones, though not all of them. The data show about 2,200,000 clones, just over 90% seen once. Positively selected for CCR7, the CD45RO-negative cells used as naive CD8 cells excluded terminally differentiated effector memory CD45RA+ cells. The sample taken for sequencing was naive CD8+ T cells from PBMCs. Receptor source: a man aged 18 to 30 in good health. Some clones in this sample may be carry-over from other donors' samples.

Only one count was recorded for this clone. Different DNA sequences within this sample yield the same CDR3. The rearrangement uses TRBV9 and TRBJ2-1; 10 nucleotides align to TRBD2. The V segment lost 3 bases and the J segment 4 bases; nucleotides outside the gene matches: 4. The CDR3 contains 15 residues. Germline CDR1 and CDR2: SGDLS and YYNGEE. CDR3 DNA: TGTGCCAGCAGCGCAGGACTAGCGGAGTACAATGAGCAGTTCTTC. This gives the protein CASSAGLAEYNEQFF.

The V call is TRBV5-1, the J call TRBJ2-1; TRBD1 matches 8 bases. With 3 bases clipped from V and 8 bases from J, the junction kept 13 bases outside the gene matches. Per the germline V gene, CDR1 is SGHRS and CDR2 is YFSETQ. The length of the CDR3 is 16 residues. The DNA of the CDR3 is TGCGCCAGCAGCTCCTCGGACAGGGTGGGTTTCTATGAGCAGTTCTTC. Translation gives CASSSSDRVGFYEQFF.

The J gene is TRBJ2-1, the V gene TRBV11-2; 11 nucleotides align to TRBD2. V lost 6 bases, J lost 8 bases, and 12 bases stayed unmatched. The CDR3 has 16 amino acids. Germline lookup yields CDR1 SGHAT and CDR2 FQNNGV. The CDR3: CASRPTPSGRMYEQFF. CDR3 bases: TGTGCCAGCAGACCAACCCCTAGCGGGAGGATGTATGAGCAGTTCTTC.

This sequence joins TRBV27 and TRBJ2-7; D assignment may be TRBD1 or TRBD2 (5 bases each). Trimming cost V 4 bases and J 4 bases, with 14 bases left between them. The germline V gene has CDR1 MNHEY and CDR2 SMNVEV (reference sequence). This CDR3 spans 14 amino acids. CDR3 DNA: TGTGCCAGCAGTTACCGGGACGCAAGGTACGAGCAGTACTTC. Residues: CASSYRDARYEQYF.

The chain links TRBV6-5 to TRBJ1-3; D is unclear. CDR1 and CDR2 (germline): MNHEY, SVGAGI. The V end lost 6 bases, the J end lost 4 bases, and 13 bases lay between the germline ends. This CDR3 is built from 14 residues. The CDR3: CASRDLRVGNTIYF. In DNA, the CDR3 is TGTGCCAGCAGGGACTTAAGGGTGGGAAACACCATATATTTT.

This chain uses TRBV6-5 with TRBJ2-5, with 7 bases lining up with TRBD1. The trim removed 8 bases at V and 0 bases at J, leaving 6 bases unmatched. This CDR3 is 14 amino acids long. CDR1 and CDR2 from the germline V gene are MNHEY and SVGAGI. The CDR3, as DNA: TGTGCCAGCCGGGACAGAACTAACCAAGAGACCCAGTACTTC. This gives the protein CASRDRTNQETQYF.

The chain joins TRBV5-4 to TRBJ1-5; possible D gene TRBD1, 6 bases. The CDR3 runs to 14 residues. Per the germline V gene, CDR1 is SGHNT and CDR2 is YYREEE (reference sequence). Trimming cost V 5 bases and J 7 bases, with 16 bases left between them. The DNA for the CDR3 is TGTGCCAGCAGTCACAAACCCGGGGGCCAGCCCCAGCATTTT. As protein: CASSHKPGGQPQHF.

CDR3 region: CASSQADRGAEGKNIQYF. The CDR3 bases are TGTGCCAGCAGCCAAGCCGATCGGGGGGCTGAGGGCAAAAACATTCAGTACTTC. The J gene is TRBJ2-4, the V gene TRBV14; D might be TRBD2 (7 bases). V was shortened by 1 base and J by 3 bases, with 19 bases between the two germline ends. The CDR3 consists of 18 residues. CDR1 is SGHDN and CDR2 is FVKESK in the germline V gene.

The V gene is TRBV10-3, the J gene TRBJ1-5; possibly TRBD1 for D (6 bases). V was cut by 6 bases and J by 7 bases, with 13 bases left in between. The germline gives CDR1 ENHRY, CDR2 SYGVKD. The CDR3 runs to 13 residues. The CDR3 region is CAIRERGNQPQHF. As DNA, the CDR3 is TGTGCCATCAGGGAAAGGGGGAACCAGCCCCAGCATTTT.

CDR3 DNA sequence: TGTGCCAGCAGCTTAGGGGTGGGTAGCCCAGATACGCAGTATTTT. Residues: CASSLGVGSPDTQYF. The genes are TRBV7-3 and TRBJ2-3; no reliable D call. The CDR3 extends over 15 amino acids. With 2 bases removed from V and 4 bases from J, the gap between germline ends came to 13 bases. Germline loops: CDR1 SGHTA, CDR2 FQGTGA.

This clone was observed once. The CDR3 region is CASSLIGGSGYEQYF. CDR3 DNA: TGTGCCAGCAGCTTAATAGGCGGGAGTGGTTACGAGCAGTACTTC. The chain couples TRBV7-3 to TRBJ2-7; 7 bases align to TRBD2. CDR1 SGHTA and CDR2 FQGTGA come from the germline V gene. The CDR3 contains 15 residues. The junction had 7 bases not matched to a gene; V was cut back by 1 base and J by 4 bases.

In its sample, this clone was seen once. The chain recombines TRBV15 with TRBJ2-1, with 7 positions matching TRBD2. The CDR3 has 16 amino acids. V lost 0 bases, J lost 9 bases, and 11 bases stayed unmatched. In germline, CDR1 is LNHNV, CDR2 YYDKDF (reference sequence). CDR3 sequence (DNA): TGTGCCACCAGCAGAGATCGCGCGGGAGCTTTAATTGAGCAGTTCTTC. Protein: CATSRDRAGALIEQFF.

A remark on this clone: The junction departs from germline at one end; a sequencing error may be responsible. The CDR3, as DNA: TGTGCCAGCAGCAAAGGCCCGTTCAACTTC. It specifies CASSKGPFNF. The chain links TRBV13 to TRBJ1-2; D uncertain. Germline V gives CDR1 PRHDT, CDR2 FYEKMQ (reference sequence). The CDR3 totals 10 residues.

This chain connects TRBV21-1 to TRBJ2-7; the table's TRBD2 call for D was not verified on the DNA. TRBV21-1 is a pseudogene. This CDR3 region has 18 residues. In nucleotides, the CDR3 is TGTGCCAGCACTAAAGCGACTAGCGGGAGAGAAAGCTCCTACGAGCAGTACTTC. Translation: CASTKATSGRESSYEQYF.

With respect to this clone: In the same sample, other DNA sequences code for this CDR3. This chain uses TRBV4-1 with TRBJ2-1, with TRBD2 identical over 7 bases. The germline V gene has CDR1 MGHRA and CDR2 YSYEKL. This CDR3 region has 16 residues. Germline trimming cut 0 bases from V and 3 bases from J; bases unmatched to any gene: 5. In nucleotides, the CDR3 is TGCGCCAGCAGCCAAGATCGCGGGGGAAGCTACAATGAGCAGTTCTTC. It yields the protein CASSQDRGGSYNEQFF.

The chain uses TRBV7-9 and TRBJ2-3; 9 bases agree with TRBD2. This CDR3 spans 17 amino acids. Trimming cost V 1 base and J 2 bases; bases outside gene matches: 7. The germline gives CDR1 SEHNR, CDR2 FQNEAQ (reference sequence). CDR3 loop: CASSLVPSGELTDTQYF. The CDR3 nucleotides read TGTGCCAGCAGCTTAGTTCCTAGCGGGGAGCTCACAGATACGCAGTATTTT.

The chain recombines TRBV18 with TRBJ2-1; unclear D gene. Germline V gene sequence: CDR1 KGHSH, CDR2 LQKENI. The CDR3 sequence is 16 residues long. Trimming shortened V by 2 bases and J by 3 bases, and 14 bases separated the two germline ends. The CDR3 DNA reads TGTGCCAGCTCACCATTCCCTCACCCGTACTACAATGAGCAGTTCTTC. Its protein is CASSPFPHPYYNEQFF.

This sequence joins TRBV28 and TRBJ1-5; the match to TRBD1 covers 10 bases. Unmatched junction bases numbered 4, after V lost 5 bases and J lost 6 bases. The germline V gene encodes CDR1 MDHEN and CDR2 SYDVKM. The CDR3 spans 14 residues. CDR3 sequence: CASSEDRGLQPQHF. The CDR3 DNA reads as TGTGCCAGCAGTGAAGACAGGGGGCTTCAGCCCCAGCATTTT.

The gene calls are TRBV7-9 and TRBJ2-5, with 7 bases fitting TRBD1. This CDR3 region has 18 residues. Germline CDR1 is SEHNR and CDR2 is FQNEAQ (reference sequence). Germline trimming cut 0 bases from V and 4 bases from J; bases unmatched to any gene: 14. CDR3 nucleotide sequence: TGTGCCAGCAGCTTAGCAAGAACAGGGGTAAAAGGGTTAGAGACCCAGTACTTC. Translation gives CASSLARTGVKGLETQYF.

The rearrangement uses TRBV7-8 and TRBJ2-7; D is perhaps TRBD2 (5 bases). The germline V gene has CDR1 SGHVS and CDR2 FQNEAQ. This CDR3 region has 14 residues. Between the trimmed V and J ends, which lost 8 bases and 3 bases, there was a span of 17 bases. In DNA, the CDR3 is TGTGCCAGCTCTCAAGGAGGTACCAACTACGAGCAGTACTTC. Translation gives CASSQGGTNYEQYF.

This clone was counted once. The V call is TRBV7-9, the J call TRBJ2-1, with 8 bases fitting TRBD1. The V gene end was trimmed by 4 bases and the J gene end by 8 bases; junction bases not matched to a gene: 7. Germline V gene lookup returns CDR1 SEHNR and CDR2 FQNEAQ (reference sequence). The CDR3 is 14 amino acids. CDR3 coding DNA: TGTGCCAGCAGCTCAAGACAGGGGATCGATGAGCAGTTCTTC. Protein sequence: CASSSRQGIDEQFF.

About this clone itself: Within the sample, other DNA sequences also encode this same CDR3. This chain uses TRBV27 with TRBJ1-1; 8 nucleotides agree with TRBD1. J lost 4 bases, V lost 3 bases, and 4 bases had no gene match. CDR3 length: 14 amino acids. Germline V gene sequence: CDR1 MNHEY, CDR2 SMNVEV (reference sequence). DNA for the CDR3: TGTGCCAGCAGTTTGCAGGGGGCCGCCACTGAAGCTTTCTTT. Translating gives CASSLQGAATEAFF.

This sequence joins TRBV11-3 and TRBJ2-1; no definite D call. The CDR3 sequence is 14 residues long. Germline V gene data show CDR1 as SGHNT and CDR2 as YENEEA. Between the trimmed V and J ends, which lost 5 bases and 6 bases, there was a span of 14 bases. The CDR3 region has the DNA TGTGCCAGCAGCCCTGGGTATTCCCGCAATGAGCAGTTCTTC. Its protein product is CASSPGYSRNEQFF.

The chain joins TRBV27 to TRBJ2-3; 12 nucleotides agree with TRBD2. Germline-derived CDR1 and CDR2 are MNHEY and SMNVEV (reference sequence). The CDR3 is 15 amino acids. V lost 5 bases, J lost 3 bases, and 3 bases stayed unmatched. This CDR3 reads CASSQTSGRTDTQYF. The CDR3 nucleotides read TGTGCCAGCAGTCAAACTAGCGGGAGGACAGATACGCAGTATTTT.

CDR3 residues: CASSVLSLAGLRDQPQHF. DNA of the CDR3: TGTGCCAGCAGTGTATTATCCCTCGCGGGGCTAAGAGATCAGCCCCAGCATTTT. V gene TRBV28 combines with J gene TRBJ1-5; the D gene is possibly TRBD1 (5 bases). Germline V CDR1 and CDR2: MDHEN, SYDVKM. Trimming left V 5 bases short and J 5 bases short, with 25 bases between. This CDR3 region has 18 residues.

This chain joins TRBV28 and TRBJ1-4; a possible D gene is TRBD1 (5 bases). CDR1 and CDR2 from the germline V gene are MDHEN and SYDVKM. V lost 4 bases, J lost 3 bases, and 15 bases lay in between. The CDR3 consists of 16 residues. This chain's CDR3 is CASSSPPRGSNEKLFF. The CDR3 nucleotides are TGTGCCAGCAGTTCCCCTCCTCGGGGGTCTAATGAAAAACTGTTTTTT.

The V call is TRBV6-6, the J call TRBJ1-4, with D perhaps TRBD1 (5 bases). Per the germline V gene, CDR1 is MNHNY and CDR2 is SVGAGI (reference sequence). V lost 5 bases and J lost 13, with 20 bases in between. This CDR3 has 14 residues. The CDR3 protein is CASSGDKTRDGLFF. The CDR3 DNA sequence: TGTGCCAGCAGTGGGGATAAGACACGGGACGGACTGTTTTTT.

This chain uses TRBV19 with TRBJ2-3; 8 nucleotides agree with TRBD1. V was pared by 3 bases and J by 4 bases, with 18 bases of the junction left unmatched. The germline V gene has CDR1 LNHDA and CDR2 SQIVND (reference sequence). CDR3 length: 19 amino acids. The CDR3 coding sequence is TGTGCCAGTAGTATTGCGGACAGGGTTAGTACCTCCTGGGCAGATACGCAGTATTTT. Its protein is CASSIADRVSTSWADTQYF.